Below are 25 T cell receptor beta chains sequenced from a single sample in a study of beta chain features in type 1 diabetes. Expressed TCRB transcripts were sequenced because the isolated RNA had all been reverse transcribed beforehand. Profiling relied on immunoSEQ multiplex PCR, and the TCRdb table lists in-frame clones only, not all of them. This sample has around 340,000 clones, with roughly 8% found just once. Sequenced: central memory CD4+ T cells from blood. The origin of the receptors is a woman aged 18-29 years in good health.

A few counts support this clone. This chain connects TRBV5-4 to TRBJ2-3, with D perhaps matching TRBD1 (5 bases). The V and J ends lost 4 bases and 4 bases respectively, with 10 bases between them. The CDR3 loop spans 13 amino acids. Per germline, CDR1 SGHNT and CDR2 YYREEE (reference sequence). CDR3 sequence reads: CASSADRPDTQYF. The CDR3 DNA is TGTGCCAGCAGCGCCGACAGACCAGATACGCAGTATTTT.

This chain joins TRBV29-1 and TRBJ2-1, with TRBD2 matching 8 bases. Losses at the gene ends were 6 bases for V and 6 bases for J; bases not matched to a gene: 4. CDR3 length: 12 residues. Germline loops: CDR1 SQVTM, CDR2 ANQGSEA. The CDR3 here is CSVHGGGNEQFF. As DNA, the CDR3 is TGCAGCGTCCACGGGGGGGGCAATGAGCAGTTCTTC.

The chain has TRBV6-1 and TRBJ1-2; D is possibly TRBD1 (5 bases). V was pared by 0 bases and J by 7 bases, with 15 bases between. Germline loops: CDR1 MNHNS, CDR2 SASEGT. The CDR3 is 15 residues long. CDR3 nucleotide sequence: TGTGCCAGCAGTGAAGCTTGGCAGTGGGGGGTTGGCTACACCTTC. This sequence encodes CASSEAWQWGVGYTF.

The sample holds a few counts of this clone. The chain links TRBV7-3 to TRBJ2-1; D call uncertain. Trimming removed 5 bases from V and 2 bases from J, with 13 bases in between. The CDR3 runs 15 residues. Germline V lookup: CDR1 SGHTA, CDR2 FQGTGA. Here the CDR3 DNA reads TGTGCCAGCAGCCGTAATCGGTTAGCCTACAATGAGCAGTTCTTC. It codes for CASSRNRLAYNEQFF. Combining the CDR3 with reference TRBV7-3 and TRBJ2-1 gives the whole variable domain GAGVSQTPSNKVTEKGKYVELRCDPISGHTALYWYRQSLGQGPEFLIYFQGTGAADDSGLPNDRFFAVRPEGSVSTLKIQRTERGDSAVYLCASSRNRLAYNEQFFGPGTRLTVL.

The chain joins TRBV4-3 to TRBJ2-6; D ambiguous. The CDR3 is made up of 15 amino acids. V lost 0 bases and J 5 bases, leaving 8 bases between the germline ends. Germline V lookup: CDR1 LGHNA, CDR2 YSLEER. For the CDR3, the DNA is TGCGCCAGCAGCCAAGAGATAAAAAGGGCCAACGTCCTGACTTTC. Translated: CASSQEIKRANVLTF.

The V call is TRBV9, the J call TRBJ2-3, with D perhaps TRBD1 (6 bases). Between the trimmed V and J ends, which lost 0 bases and 11 bases, there was a span of 10 bases. CDR3 length equals 12 residues. CDR1 is SGDLS and CDR2 is YYNGEE in the germline V gene. CDR3: CASSVDRERQYF. The CDR3 region has the DNA TGTGCCAGCAGCGTAGACAGGGAGAGGCAGTATTTT. The full variable domain, in which reference TRBV9 and TRBJ2-3 provide the parts outside the CDR3, is DSGVTQTPKHLITATGQRVTLRCSPRSGDLSVYWYQQSLDQGLQFLIQYYNGEERAKGNILERFSAQQFPDLHSELNLSSLELGDSALYFCASSVDRERQYFGPGTRLTVL.

This clone was seen at least ten times. Different DNA sequences within this sample yield the same CDR3. The rearrangement uses TRBV7-6 and TRBJ2-3; 14 bases line up with TRBD2. Germline V CDR1 and CDR2: SGHVS, FNYEAQ. Germline trimming cut 1 base from V and 0 bases from J; bases unmatched to any gene: 3. The CDR3 totals 18 residues. The CDR3 spells CASSLGLAGGASTDTQYF. The CDR3, as DNA: TGTGCCAGCAGCTTAGGACTAGCGGGAGGGGCAAGCACAGATACGCAGTATTTT.

The chain couples TRBV6-5 to TRBJ1-1; a possible D gene is TRBD1 (5 bases). The CDR3 has 13 residues. V was cut by 4 bases and J by 0 bases, with 6 bases left in between. The germline V gene encodes CDR1 MNHEY and CDR2 SVGAGI. CDR3 in DNA: TGTGCCAGCAGTTGGACATTGAACACTGAAGCTTTCTTT. Its protein is CASSWTLNTEAFF.

The chain carries TRBV7-2 and TRBJ2-1; D is unresolved. Trimming left V 6 bases short and J 3 bases short, with 15 bases between. Germline V gene data show CDR1 as SGHTA and CDR2 as FQGNSA. This CDR3 is 15 amino acids long. Here the CDR3 reads CASRIPHRSYNEQFF. In nucleotides, the CDR3 is TGTGCCAGCAGAATACCGCACAGAAGCTACAATGAGCAGTTCTTC.

The chain links TRBV5-6 to TRBJ2-7, with TRBD2 identical over 7 bases. Germline V lookup: CDR1 SGHDT, CDR2 YYEEEE. The CDR3 extends over 14 amino acids. The J segment lost 4 bases and the V segment lost 4 bases, leaving 8 bases of the junction unmatched. The CDR3 loop is CASSRRTSHYEQYF. For the CDR3, the DNA is TGTGCCAGCAGCCGACGGACTAGTCATTACGAGCAGTACTTC.

This clone showed up just a few times. Mismatch with germline at one junction end may stem from a read error. The chain uses TRBV7-2 and TRBJ2-3, with D possibly TRBD2 on 5 matching bases. This CDR3 has 16 residues. Looked up from germline, CDR1 is SGHTA and CDR2 is FQGNSA. CDR3 sequence reads: CASSRTSGITADTQYF. CDR3 DNA sequence: TGCGCCAGCAGCCGAACTAGTGGAATCACCGCAGATACGCAGTATTTT. The full variable domain, its missing parts supplied by reference TRBV7-2 and TRBJ2-3, is GAGVSQSPSNKVTEKGKDVELRCDPISGHTALYWYRQSLGQGLEFLIYFQGNSAPDKSGLPSDRFSAERTGGSVSTLTIQRTQQEDSAVYLCASSRTSGITADTQYFGPGTRLTVL.

This clone came up a few times. This chain uses TRBV10-3 with TRBJ1-4; perhaps TRBD1 as D (5 bases). The CDR3 runs to 13 residues. Deletions cut 0 bases from V and 15 bases from J, with 14 bases between. CDR1 is ENHRY and CDR2 is SYGVKD in the germline V gene. CDR3 sequence: CAISESQRRELFF. Written as DNA, the CDR3 is TGTGCCATCAGTGAGTCACAACGCAGGGAATTGTTTTTT.

The chain employs TRBV11-3 and TRBJ2-3; 7 bases map to TRBD2. Per germline, CDR1 SGHNT and CDR2 YENEEA. The CDR3 is 14 residues long. V lost 8 bases and J lost 4; bases outside the gene matches: 9. This CDR3 reads CASPLWGGPDTQYF. In DNA, the CDR3 is TGTGCCAGCCCGCTTTGGGGAGGGCCAGATACGCAGTATTTT.

The V and J genes are TRBV7-9 and TRBJ2-7, with 7 positions matching TRBD2. J gave up 3 bases and V 3 bases, and 17 bases lay outside the gene matches. CDR1 and CDR2 (germline): SEHNR, FQNEAQ (reference sequence). The CDR3 covers 18 residues. The CDR3, as DNA: TGTGCCAGCAGCTTTGGGTGGGGCGGGAGCACAATTAACTACGAGCAGTACTTC. This encodes CASSFGWGGSTINYEQYF.

J is TRBJ2-5 and V is TRBV11-2; weak D call: TRBD1 (6 bases). Deletions cut 5 bases from V and 1 base from J, with 8 bases between. CDR1 SGHAT and CDR2 FQNNGV come from the germline V gene. This CDR3 is 13 amino acids long. The CDR3 protein is CASSRGGQETQYF. The CDR3 bases are TGTGCCAGCAGCCGAGGGGGCCAAGAGACCCAGTACTTC.

This sequence joins TRBV11-2 and TRBJ2-1; no firm D call. The V gene lost 1 base and the J gene lost 9 bases, with 13 bases spanning the gap. CDR1 is SGHAT, CDR2 FQNNGV, per germline. The CDR3 spans 14 residues. The CDR3 region is CASSLGVMASEQFF. The CDR3 coding sequence is TGTGCCAGCAGCTTAGGGGTGATGGCCAGTGAGCAGTTCTTC.

The chain employs TRBV19 and TRBJ1-5; 8 bases agree with TRBD1. Trimming removed 9 bases from V and 7 bases from J; junction bases left unmatched: 11. The CDR3 is made up of 14 amino acids. Germline V gene lookup returns CDR1 LNHDA and CDR2 SQIVND (reference sequence). CDR3 in amino acids: CASAFGQGRQPQHF. The CDR3 DNA is TGTGCCAGCGCCTTCGGACAGGGAAGACAGCCCCAGCATTTT. The whole variable domain, remainder taken from reference TRBV19 and TRBJ1-5, is DGGITQSPKYLFRKEGQNVTLSCEQNLNHDAMYWYRQDPGQGLRLIYYSQIVNDFQKGDIAEGYSVSREKKESFPLTVTSAQKNPTAFYLCASAFGQGRQPQHFGDGTRLSIL.

V usage is TRBV4-3 and J usage is TRBJ2-5; 10 nucleotides line up with TRBD1. The germline CDR1 and CDR2 sequences are LGHNA and YSLEER. CDR3 length: 16 residues. The ends lost 0 bases at V and 5 bases at J; junction bases unmatched: 6. The CDR3 nucleotides read TGCGCCAGCAGCCAAGAGGGGACAGGGGCCGCCGAGACCCAGTACTTC. Translation gives CASSQEGTGAAETQYF.

The chain has TRBV6-6 and TRBJ2-7; 8 bases are a match to TRBD2. This CDR3 region has 15 residues. Looked up from germline, CDR1 is MNHNY and CDR2 is SVGAGI (reference sequence). V shed 2 bases, J shed 4 bases, and the junction held 7 bases outside the gene matches. The CDR3 spells CASSYEPSGLYEQYF. As DNA, the CDR3 is TGTGCCAGCAGTTACGAACCTAGCGGGTTGTACGAGCAGTACTTC.

This clone was detected only a few times. The gene calls are TRBV6-5 and TRBJ1-1; D is undetermined. The CDR3 is 14 amino acids. V shed 8 bases and J shed 0 bases, with 13 bases lying between them. Germline V gene data show CDR1 as MNHEY and CDR2 as SVGAGI. The chain's CDR3 is CASRLTTMNTEAFF. Here the CDR3 DNA reads TGTGCCAGCCGACTAACGACCATGAACACTGAAGCTTTCTTT.

This clone showed up just a few times. V gene TRBV28 combines with J gene TRBJ1-1, with a tentative D call TRBD1 (5 bases). Trimming removed 9 bases from V and 1 base from J, with 24 bases in between. The germline V gene has CDR1 MDHEN and CDR2 SYDVKM. The CDR3 runs 17 residues. Here the CDR3 reads CASRAVLGLGKNTEAFF. The CDR3 region has the DNA TGTGCCAGTCGGGCGGTGTTGGGGCTTGGCAAGAACACTGAAGCTTTCTTT.

This clone has only a few counts. The gene calls are TRBV7-2 and TRBJ1-1; 8 bases line up with TRBD1. Germline-derived CDR1 and CDR2 are SGHTA and FQGNSA. V dropped 3 bases and J dropped 1; count of bases not matched to a gene: 4. This CDR3 contains 15 residues. CDR3 sequence: CASSFRDRPNTEAFF. In DNA, the CDR3 is TGTGCCAGCAGCTTCCGGGACAGGCCGAACACTGAAGCTTTCTTT. The entire variable domain, with the rest obtained from reference TRBV7-2 and TRBJ1-1, is as follows: GAGVSQSPSNKVTEKGKDVELRCDPISGHTALYWYRQSLGQGLEFLIYFQGNSAPDKSGLPSDRFSAERTGGSVSTLTIQRTQQEDSAVYLCASSFRDRPNTEAFFGQGTRLTVV.

The J gene is TRBJ2-1, the V gene TRBV19; D perhaps matches TRBD2 (6 bases). This CDR3 comprises 14 residues. V dropped 7 bases and J dropped 1 base, with 11 bases sitting between them. Germline CDR1 LNHDA, CDR2 SQIVND (reference sequence). CDR3: CASTLGGSYNEQFF. CDR3 bases: TGTGCCAGTACCCTGGGGGGATCCTACAATGAGCAGTTCTTC.

This chain uses TRBV11-1 with TRBJ1-1; possibly TRBD1 for D (5 bases). This CDR3 is built from 14 residues. Looked up from germline, CDR1 is SGHAT and CDR2 is FQDESV (reference sequence). V was pared by 4 bases and J by 0 bases, with 9 bases between. CDR3 sequence (DNA): TGTGCCAGCAGCTATGGGACGGTGAACACTGAAGCTTTCTTT. Protein: CASSYGTVNTEAFF.

The chain employs TRBV28 and TRBJ1-1; D is undetermined. V dropped 5 bases and J dropped 5 bases, with 6 bases sitting between them. CDR3 size: 11 residues. CDR1 is MDHEN, CDR2 SYDVKM, per germline. The DNA of the CDR3 is TGTGCCAGCAGTAAATGGACTGAAGCTTTCTTT. It is translated as CASSKWTEAFF.